Below, one T cell receptor (beta chain) is given with its context. The data stem from a study of shared clonotypes between healthy human individuals. Each PCR replicate from the sorted subsets contained about 200 ng DNA, which is 25,000 to 30,000 T cell genomes. Sequencing was performed with immunoSEQ multiplex PCR; in TCRdb, only in-frame clones are kept and a portion is missing. Of millions of clones listed, approximately 90% are singletons. The CDR3 runs to 13 residues. V lost 4 bases, J lost 12 bases, and 17 bases lay in between. Germline V gene lookup returns CDR1 SGHTS and CDR2 YDEGEE. The chain combines TRBV5-8 with TRBJ2-1; D ambiguous. This receptor was taken from a man between 18 and 35 years old in good health. Input material: naive CD4+ T cells sorted from blood. Subset meaning: CD45RA+ positively selected. This CDR3 is CASSPLRMGGQFF. CDR3 nucleotide sequence: TGTGCCAGCAGCCCACTTAGGATGGGCGGGCAGTTCTTC.